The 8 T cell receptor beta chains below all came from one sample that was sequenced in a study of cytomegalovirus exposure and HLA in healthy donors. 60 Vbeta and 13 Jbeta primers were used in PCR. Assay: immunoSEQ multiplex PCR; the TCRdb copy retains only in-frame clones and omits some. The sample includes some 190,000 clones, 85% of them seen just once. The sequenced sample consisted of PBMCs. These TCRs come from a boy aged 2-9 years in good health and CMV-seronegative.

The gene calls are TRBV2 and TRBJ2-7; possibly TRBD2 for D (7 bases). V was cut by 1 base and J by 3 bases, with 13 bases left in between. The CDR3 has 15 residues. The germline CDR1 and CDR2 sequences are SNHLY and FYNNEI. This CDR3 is CASSEGRGGHYEQYF. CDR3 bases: TGTGCCAGCAGTGAAGGTAGGGGGGGACACTACGAGCAGTACTTC. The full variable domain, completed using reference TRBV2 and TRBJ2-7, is EPEVTQTPSHQVTQMGQEVILRCVPISNHLYFYWYRQILGQKVEFLVSFYNNEISEKSEIFDDQFSVERPDGSNFTLKIRSTKLEDSAMYFCASSEGRGGHYEQYFGPGTRLTVT.

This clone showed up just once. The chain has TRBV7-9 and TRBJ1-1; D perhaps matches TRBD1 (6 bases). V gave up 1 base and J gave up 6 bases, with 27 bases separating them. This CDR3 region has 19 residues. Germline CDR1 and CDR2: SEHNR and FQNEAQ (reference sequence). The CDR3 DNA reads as TGTGCCAGCAGCTTAGAAAAGGTGGGACACCCCACGTACGGCGCTGAAGCTTTCTTT. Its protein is CASSLEKVGHPTYGAEAFF.

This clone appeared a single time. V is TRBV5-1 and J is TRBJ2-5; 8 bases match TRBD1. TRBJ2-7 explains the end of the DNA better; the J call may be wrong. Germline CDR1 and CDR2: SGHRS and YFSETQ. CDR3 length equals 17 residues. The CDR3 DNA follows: TGCGCCAGCAGCTTGCGTGGACAGGGAGGTACTGGCTCCGAGCAGTACTTC. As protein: CASSLRGQGGTGSEQYF.

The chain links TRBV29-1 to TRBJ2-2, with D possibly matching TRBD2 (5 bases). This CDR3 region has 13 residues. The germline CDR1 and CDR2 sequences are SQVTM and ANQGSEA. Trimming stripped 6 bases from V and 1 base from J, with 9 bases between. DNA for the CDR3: TGCAGCGTCCCCGGGGTGAACACCGGGGAGCTGTTTTTT. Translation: CSVPGVNTGELFF.

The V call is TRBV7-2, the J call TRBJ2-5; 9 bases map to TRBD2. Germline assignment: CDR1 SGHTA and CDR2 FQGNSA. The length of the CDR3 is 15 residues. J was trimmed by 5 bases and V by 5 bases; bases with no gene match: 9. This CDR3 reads CASSPFQAGGETQYF. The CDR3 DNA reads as TGTGCCAGCAGCCCCTTCCAAGCGGGAGGTGAGACCCAGTACTTC. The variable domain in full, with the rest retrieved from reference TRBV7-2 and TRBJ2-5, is GAGVSQSPSNKVTEKGKDVELRCDPISGHTALYWYRQSLGQGLEFLIYFQGNSAPDKSGLPSDRFSAERTGGSVSTLTIQRTQQEDSAVYLCASSPFQAGGETQYFGPGTRLLVL.

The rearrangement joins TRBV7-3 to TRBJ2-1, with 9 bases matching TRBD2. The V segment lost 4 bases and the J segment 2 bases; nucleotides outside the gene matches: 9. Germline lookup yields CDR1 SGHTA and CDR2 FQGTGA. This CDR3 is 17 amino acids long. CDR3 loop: CASSSRGASGTYNEQFF. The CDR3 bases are TGTGCCAGCAGCTCTCGTGGTGCTAGCGGGACCTACAATGAGCAGTTCTTC.

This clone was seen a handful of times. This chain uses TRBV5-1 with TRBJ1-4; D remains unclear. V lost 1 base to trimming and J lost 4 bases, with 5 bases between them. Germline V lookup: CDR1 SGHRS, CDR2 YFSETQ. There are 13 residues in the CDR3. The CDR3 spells CASSLRFNEKLFF. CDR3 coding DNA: TGCGCCAGCAGCTTGCGGTTTAATGAAAAACTGTTTTTT.

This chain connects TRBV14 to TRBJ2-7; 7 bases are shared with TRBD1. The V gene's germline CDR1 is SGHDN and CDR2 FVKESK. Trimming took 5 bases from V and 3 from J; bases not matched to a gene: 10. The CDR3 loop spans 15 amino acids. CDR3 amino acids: CASSGMGQNNYEQYF. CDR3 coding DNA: TGTGCCAGCAGCGGGATGGGACAGAATAACTACGAGCAGTACTTC.